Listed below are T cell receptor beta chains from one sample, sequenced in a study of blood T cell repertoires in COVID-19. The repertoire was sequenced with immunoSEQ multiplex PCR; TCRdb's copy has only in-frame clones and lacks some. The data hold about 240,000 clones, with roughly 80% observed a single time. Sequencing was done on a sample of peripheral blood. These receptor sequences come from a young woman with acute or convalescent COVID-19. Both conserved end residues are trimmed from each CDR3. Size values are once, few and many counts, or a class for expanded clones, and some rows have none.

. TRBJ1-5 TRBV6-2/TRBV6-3 ASSYSHRGGNQPQH
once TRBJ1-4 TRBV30 AWSEGGPLF
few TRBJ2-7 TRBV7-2 ASSLFWLDRVNEQY
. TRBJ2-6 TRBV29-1 SVQGLSGANVLT
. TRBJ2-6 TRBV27 ASSLRVGLAGGKSSGANVLT
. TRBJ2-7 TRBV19 ASSKTGYDPYEQY
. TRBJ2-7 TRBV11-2 ASSPWGAGASSYEQY
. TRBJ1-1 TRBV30 AWSREQGLTEAF
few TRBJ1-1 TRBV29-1 SVERVANTEAF
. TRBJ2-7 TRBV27 ASSSDAASVYEQY